This T cell receptor beta chain was identified during a study of blood T cell repertoires in COVID-19. Whole-study context: Samples representing acute and convalescent COVID-19 were sourced from the United States, Italy and Spain. The analysed material was cDNA or gDNA that came from T cells, B-cell-depleted T cells, or PBMCs.

Germline-derived CDR1 and CDR2 are MNHNY and SVGAGI (reference sequence). CDR3 length: 16 residues. The J segment lost 2 bases and the V segment lost 5 bases, leaving 12 bases of the junction unmatched. Clones were sequenced by immunoSEQ multiplex PCR, and TCRdb holds only the in-frame ones, with some missing. The sample lists under 150,000 clones; 84% were seen once. The origin of this receptor is a man in his sixties with acute or convalescent COVID-19. Specimen: peripheral blood. The chain is built from TRBV6-6 and TRBJ2-7; 7 nucleotides match TRBD1. The CDR3 bases are TGTGCCAGCAGTCGACCGACAGGGATGATCCCCTACGAGCAGTACTTC. Its translation is CASSRPTGMIPYEQYF.